The 6 T cell receptor beta chains below all came from one sample that was sequenced in a study of blood T cells in healthy people across ages. Through a sample-barcoded 5' primer and a J-beta primer mix, a second PCR was run for roughly 6 to 11 cycles. A single record per CDR3 protein comes from TCRdb applying MiXCR to the 5' RACE reads. The repertoire has 1,500,000 or so distinct CDR3 sequences, roughly 43% of them found once; the top ten carry 4%. Sequences were obtained from blood. Every receptor here comes from a woman between 18 and 29 years old in good health.

The V and J genes are TRBV24-1 and TRBJ2-3, with 12 nucleotides matching TRBD2. The trim removed 0 bases at V and 4 bases at J, leaving 16 bases unmatched. The germline V gene encodes CDR1 KGHDR and CDR2 SFDVKD. The CDR3 sequence is 21 residues long. CDR3 amino acids: CATSDLQGSMTGLAGPDTQYF. In DNA form, the CDR3 reads TGTGCCACCAGTGATTTGCAGGGCAGCATGACGGGACTAGCGGGTCCAGATACGCAGTATTTT.

The chain has TRBV7-3 and TRBJ2-7, with a tentative D call TRBD1 (6 bases). Deletions cut 4 bases from V and 3 bases from J, with 16 bases between. The CDR3 spans 15 residues. Germline CDR1 and CDR2: SGHTA and FQGTGA. CDR3 DNA: TGTGCCAGCAGCTCCCATGGGGGCAGTAACTACGAGCAGTACTTC. Translated, it gives CASSSHGGSNYEQYF. The full variable domain, with the rest looked up from reference TRBV7-3 and TRBJ2-7, is GAGVSQTPSNKVTEKGKYVELRCDPISGHTALYWYRQSLGQGPEFLIYFQGTGAADDSGLPNDRFFAVRPEGSVSTLKIQRTERGDSAVYLCASSSHGGSNYEQYFGPGTRLTVT.

As regards this clonotype: The junction differs from germline at one of its ends, possibly a read error. The chain links TRBV30 to TRBJ2-4; 7 bases are a match to TRBD2. The assigned J gene may be wrong: the sequence end matches TRBJ2-7 better. This CDR3 has 15 amino acids. Germline V gene sequence: CDR1 GTSNPN, CDR2 SVGIG (reference sequence). The CDR3 spells CVWTQAGRVPYEQYF. The CDR3 DNA follows: TGTGTCTGGACCCAAGCAGGGAGGGTCCCCTACGAGCAGTACTTC.

This clonotype was seen many times. The rearrangement links TRBV6-6 to TRBJ1-1; no reliable D call. The CDR3 extends over 11 amino acids. The ends were cut back, 5 bases at V and 11 bases at J, with 12 bases in the middle. Germline-derived CDR1 and CDR2 are MNHNY and SVGAGI (reference sequence). DNA for the CDR3: TGTGCCAGCAGTGGAGGTCGCGGGGCTTTCTTT. As protein: CASSGGRGAFF.

This clonotype was recorded a few times. This chain uses TRBV24-1 with TRBJ2-3; D may be TRBD2 (6 bases). The length of the CDR3 is 14 residues. Trimming removed 9 bases at V and 2 bases at J, with 14 bases between. CDR1 and CDR2 from the germline V gene are KGHDR and SFDVKD. As DNA, the CDR3 is TGTGCCACCGGGAAGAGCGGGCTCACAGATACGCAGTATTTT. Protein: CATGKSGLTDTQYF.

The CDR3 nucleotides read TGTGCCAGCAGTCGGACCAGGGGTCCCCCCCTCCACTTT. This codes for CASSRTRGPPLHF. V gene TRBV12-3 or TRBV12-4 combines with J gene TRBJ1-6; maybe TRBD1 (6 bases). CDR3 length: 13 residues. V was clipped by 5 bases and J by 13 bases, with 15 bases between them.